This is a list of T cell receptor beta chains from one sample in a study of T cell responses to AZD1222 COVID-19 vaccine. The assay was immunoSEQ multiplex PCR, and TCRdb's table has in-frame clones only and misses some. The sample consists of more than 75,000 clones, about 91% of them appearing once. The sample consisted of peripheral blood, taken on day 0 of AZD1222 vaccination. The receptors were gathered from an adult in good health. Each CDR3 is given with its conserved first and last residue.

v_gene: TRBV28; j_gene: TRBJ1-5; CDR3aa: CASSSSDWYSNQPQHF
v_gene: TRBV11-1; j_gene: TRBJ2-2; CDR3aa: CASSPGNTGELFF
v_gene: TRBV7-2; j_gene: TRBJ2-7; CDR3aa: CASSFGPIQFYEQYF
v_gene: TRBV14; j_gene: TRBJ2-7; CDR3aa: CASSRTDYEQYF
v_gene: TRBV7-3; j_gene: TRBJ2-2; CDR3aa: CASSLMGVRTGTGELFF
v_gene: TRBV27; j_gene: TRBJ1-2; CDR3aa: CASSRLTEYGYTF
v_gene: TRBV3-1/TRBV3-2; j_gene: TRBJ2-1; CDR3aa: CASSQGASGDNEQFF
v_gene: TRBV9; j_gene: TRBJ1-6; CDR3aa: CASSVGGQGDSPLHF
v_gene: TRBV5-1; j_gene: TRBJ2-5; CDR3aa: CASSGAGGEETQYF
v_gene: TRBV6-5; j_gene: TRBJ1-5; CDR3aa: CASSQLWAPNQPQHF
v_gene: TRBV21-1; j_gene: TRBJ2-3; CDR3aa: CARPSGRSDTQYF
v_gene: TRBV6-2/TRBV6-3; j_gene: TRBJ1-5; CDR3aa: CASSYSETTGPEGNQPQHF
v_gene: TRBV19; j_gene: TRBJ1-2; CDR3aa: CASSTTGLYGYTF
v_gene: TRBV19; j_gene: TRBJ2-3; CDR3aa: CASSTRDRGASSTDTQYF
v_gene: TRBV9; j_gene: TRBJ1-3; CDR3aa: CASSVGSGQGGTIYF
v_gene: TRBV19; j_gene: TRBJ2-3; CDR3aa: CASSQGPTDTQYF
v_gene: TRBV29-1; j_gene: TRBJ1-2; CDR3aa: CSVEQGGYGYTF
v_gene: TRBV28; j_gene: TRBJ2-1; CDR3aa: CASSFQGSGLAGYNEQFF
v_gene: TRBV5-1; j_gene: TRBJ1-1; CDR3aa: CASSTGASGNTEAFF
v_gene: TRBV6-5; j_gene: TRBJ2-7; CDR3aa: CASSYAETYEQYF
v_gene: TRBV2; j_gene: TRBJ2-3; CDR3aa: CASSSTDTQYF
v_gene: TRBV3-1/TRBV3-2; j_gene: TRBJ2-1; CDR3aa: CASSQGLARNEQFF
v_gene: TRBV19; j_gene: TRBJ1-2; CDR3aa: CASSIGLGNYGYTF
v_gene: TRBV20-1; j_gene: TRBJ1-3; CDR3aa: CSASGRDTIYF
v_gene: TRBV27; j_gene: TRBJ2-1; CDR3aa: CASSPGQGLREQFF
v_gene: TRBV4-2; j_gene: TRBJ2-3; CDR3aa: CASSQGRVSDTQYF
v_gene: TRBV5-1; j_gene: TRBJ2-1; CDR3aa: CASSSSSSVSYNEQFF
v_gene: TRBV28; j_gene: TRBJ2-1; CDR3aa: CASSLTPVGSNEQFF
v_gene: TRBV27; j_gene: TRBJ2-1; CDR3aa: CASSLFSQGISSYNEQFF
v_gene: TRBV18; j_gene: TRBJ2-7; CDR3aa: CASSPGTEYEQYF
v_gene: TRBV7-2; j_gene: TRBJ2-7; CDR3aa: CASSSPWREGQEYEQYF
v_gene: TRBV5-4; j_gene: TRBJ2-7; CDR3aa: CASSSPGQASYEQYF
v_gene: TRBV5-1; j_gene: TRBJ2-2; CDR3aa: CASSLGQGGGTGELFF
v_gene: TRBV7-8; j_gene: TRBJ2-7; CDR3aa: CASSLVGAVLNYEQYF
v_gene: TRBV23-1; j_gene: TRBJ2-2; CDR3aa: CASSHGDRYTGELFF
v_gene: TRBV28; j_gene: TRBJ1-4; CDR3aa: CATKQGRNEKLFF
v_gene: TRBV4-2; j_gene: TRBJ1-4; CDR3aa: CASSQAEGQRGEKLFF
v_gene: TRBV4-2; j_gene: TRBJ2-5; CDR3aa: CASSIPGRAGETQYF
v_gene: TRBV3-1/TRBV3-2; j_gene: TRBJ2-7; CDR3aa: CASSRTSGTFNYEQYF
v_gene: TRBV5-6; j_gene: TRBJ2-7; CDR3aa: CASSRTSGIYEQYF
v_gene: TRBV6-5; j_gene: TRBJ2-7; CDR3aa: CASTNRGSDEQYF
v_gene: TRBV2; j_gene: TRBJ2-1; CDR3aa: CASRNPLGYNEQFF
v_gene: TRBV18; j_gene: TRBJ1-4; CDR3aa: CASSPQGTNEKLFF
v_gene: TRBV4-3; j_gene: TRBJ2-5; CDR3aa: CASSQERSRSETQYF
v_gene: TRBV4-2; j_gene: TRBJ2-7; CDR3aa: CASSQDAGGAYEQYF
v_gene: TRBV2; j_gene: TRBJ1-6; CDR3aa: CASSESGVGSPLHF
v_gene: TRBV9; j_gene: TRBJ2-2; CDR3aa: CASSVLGQGTNTGELFF
v_gene: TRBV5-8; j_gene: TRBJ1-5; CDR3aa: CASSTTGKGQPQHF